This TCR beta chain was obtained from a study of shared clonotypes between healthy human individuals. Trimming shortened V by 5 bases and J by 11 bases, and 18 bases separated the two germline ends. CDR1 and CDR2 (germline): SGHAT, FQNNGV. The CDR3 extends over 13 amino acids. As to this clone: Its antigen remains unidentified.

Whole-study findings and limits: About 5% of naive CD4 clonotypes were shared across a few donors.

The protocol was immunoSEQ multiplex PCR, while the TCRdb copy is restricted to in-frame clones and leaves out a portion. The sample contains fewer than 400,000 clones, over 65% of which appear only once. Donors, healthy HIV-negative adults, lacked recent acute infections or vaccinations. The V call is TRBV11-2, the J call TRBJ1-1, with D hard to call. The receptor's source is a man between 25 and 39 years old in good health. Sequencing was carried out using memory CD4+ T cells sorted from blood. The subset denotes: CD45RA-negative fraction. The CDR3 sequence is CASSQDGAQRAFF. DNA of the CDR3: TGTGCCAGCAGCCAAGACGGAGCCCAACGGGCTTTCTTT.